This T cell receptor beta chain was sequenced for a study of blood T cell repertoires in COVID-19. From germline, CDR1 is MGHRA and CDR2 YSYEKL. V shed 0 bases and J 8 bases; nucleotides not matched to a gene: 7. There are 15 residues in the CDR3. Assay: immunoSEQ multiplex PCR; the TCRdb copy retains only in-frame clones and omits some. The data hold some 100,000 clones, with about 91% observed a single time. Specimen: peripheral blood. This chain uses TRBV4-1 with TRBJ2-1, with 7 bases identical to TRBD1. This TCR came from a woman in her seventies with acute or convalescent COVID-19. The CDR3 DNA reads as TGCGCCAGCAGCCAAGATCAGACAGGGCGGGATGAGCAGTTCTTC. It yields the protein CASSQDQTGRDEQFF.